This T cell receptor beta chain was profiled in a study of human T cells and chemical hapten exposure. Study-level points and caveats: Those TCRs sitting above 1 in 1000 frequency stayed the same with DPC sensitization.

About this clonotype itself: The antigen remains undetermined.

Germline values: CDR1 MNHNY, CDR2 SVGAGI (reference sequence). CDR3 length equals 13 residues. V dropped 11 bases and J dropped 5 bases, with 15 bases sitting between them. As for time point: patch test 3, about 24 weeks after DPC sensitization. Regarding treatment: therapeutic diphenylcyclopropenone sensitization with weekly scalp DPC. Unfractionated whole blood was the source of the extracted total RNA. TCRdb analysed the RACE reads with MiXCR anew, one entry per CDR3 protein. The table has 150,000 to 200,000 distinct CDR3 sequences, roughly 26% seen once. Sample: whole blood, taken in connection with sensitization to the hapten diphenylcyclopropenone (DPC). The TCR originated in a woman aged 18-30 years with alopecia areata. Some clones in this sample may be carry-over from other donors' samples. The chain employs TRBV6-6 and TRBJ1-4, with D unclear. CDR3 protein: CAAGPFGNEKLFF. CDR3 sequence (DNA): TGTGCCGCCGGGCCTTTTGGCAATGAAAAACTGTTTTTT.